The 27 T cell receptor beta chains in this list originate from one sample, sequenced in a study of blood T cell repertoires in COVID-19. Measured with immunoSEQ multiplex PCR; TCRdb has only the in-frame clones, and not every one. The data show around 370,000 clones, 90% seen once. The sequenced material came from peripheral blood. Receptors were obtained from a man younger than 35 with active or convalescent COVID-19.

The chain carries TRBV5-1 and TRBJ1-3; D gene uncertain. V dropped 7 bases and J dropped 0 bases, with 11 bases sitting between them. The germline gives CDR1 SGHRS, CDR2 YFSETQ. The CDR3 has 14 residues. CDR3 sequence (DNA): TGCGCCAGCCGTAACAGCAACTCTGGAAACACCATATATTTT. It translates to CASRNSNSGNTIYF. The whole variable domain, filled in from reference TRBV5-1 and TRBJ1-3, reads KAGVTQTPRYLIKTRGQQVTLSCSPISGHRSVSWYQQTPGQGLQFLFEYFSETQRNKGNFPGRFSGRQFSNSRSEMNVSTLELGDSALYLCASRNSNSGNTIYFGEGSWLTVV.

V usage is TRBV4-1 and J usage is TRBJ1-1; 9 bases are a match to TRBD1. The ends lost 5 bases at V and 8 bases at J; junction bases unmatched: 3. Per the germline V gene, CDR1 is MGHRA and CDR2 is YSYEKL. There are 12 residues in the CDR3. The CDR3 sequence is CASSAGQGEAFF. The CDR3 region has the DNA TGCGCCAGCAGCGCGGGACAGGGAGAAGCTTTCTTT.

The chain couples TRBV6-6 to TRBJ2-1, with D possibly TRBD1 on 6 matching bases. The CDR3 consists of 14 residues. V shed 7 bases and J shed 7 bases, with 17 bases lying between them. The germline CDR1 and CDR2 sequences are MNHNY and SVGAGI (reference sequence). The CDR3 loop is CASTDTQGRNEQFF. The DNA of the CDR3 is TGTGCCAGCACCGACACTCAGGGGCGGAATGAGCAGTTCTTC.

In nucleotides, the CDR3 is TGTGCCAGTTCCCGGGGGGCGAAAGAGACCCAGTACTTC. Its translation is CASSRGAKETQYF. The V gene is TRBV19, the J gene TRBJ2-5; maybe TRBD2 (7 bases). Trimming left V 8 bases short and J 3 bases short, with 13 bases between. The CDR3 has 13 amino acids. The germline CDR1 and CDR2 sequences are LNHDA and SQIVND (reference sequence).

This CDR3 is CASSYDRGNYEQYF. DNA for the CDR3: TGTGCCAGCAGCTACGACAGGGGAAACTACGAGCAGTACTTC. The chain carries TRBV7-9 and TRBJ2-7, with 8 positions matching TRBD1. Germline assignment: CDR1 SEHNR and CDR2 FQNEAQ (reference sequence). V was clipped by 4 bases and J by 3 bases; unmatched bases: 5. CDR3 size: 14 residues.

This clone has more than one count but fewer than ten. CDR3 DNA: TGTGCCACACGTTGGGGGCTTGAAGCTTTCTTT. The encoded protein is CATRWGLEAFF. V gene TRBV2 combines with J gene TRBJ1-1; tentative D call: TRBD1 (6 bases). The germline gives CDR1 SNHLY, CDR2 FYNNEI. Between the trimmed V and J ends, which lost 10 bases and 7 bases, there was a span of 13 bases. The CDR3 contains 11 residues.

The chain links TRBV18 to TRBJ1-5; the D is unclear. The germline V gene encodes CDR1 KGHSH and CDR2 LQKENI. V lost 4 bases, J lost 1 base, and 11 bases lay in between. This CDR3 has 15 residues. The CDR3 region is CASSLGGGSNQPQHF. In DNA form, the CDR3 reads TGTGCCAGCTCACTGGGAGGCGGAAGCAATCAGCCCCAGCATTTT.

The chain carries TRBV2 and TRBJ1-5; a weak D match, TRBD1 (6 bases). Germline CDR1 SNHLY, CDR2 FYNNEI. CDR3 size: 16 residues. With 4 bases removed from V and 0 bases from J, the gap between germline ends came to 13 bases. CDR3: CASSVSTGASNQPQHF. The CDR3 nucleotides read TGTGCCAGCAGTGTCTCGACAGGAGCTAGCAATCAGCCCCAGCATTTT. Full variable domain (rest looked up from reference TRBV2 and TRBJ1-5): EPEVTQTPSHQVTQMGQEVILRCVPISNHLYFYWYRQILGQKVEFLVSFYNNEISEKSEIFDDQFSVERPDGSNFTLKIRSTKLEDSAMYFCASSVSTGASNQPQHFGDGTRLSIL.

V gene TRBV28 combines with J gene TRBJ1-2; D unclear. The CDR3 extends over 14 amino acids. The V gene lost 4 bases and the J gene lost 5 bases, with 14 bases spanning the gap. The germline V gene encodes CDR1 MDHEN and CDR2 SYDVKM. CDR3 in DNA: TGTGCCAGCAGTTCCACGAGACACGCTTATGGCTACACCTTC. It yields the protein CASSSTRHAYGYTF.

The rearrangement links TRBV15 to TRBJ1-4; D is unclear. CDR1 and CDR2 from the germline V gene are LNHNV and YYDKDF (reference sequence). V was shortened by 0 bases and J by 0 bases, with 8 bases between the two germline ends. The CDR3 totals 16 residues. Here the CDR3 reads CATSRDIFATNEKLFF. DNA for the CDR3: TGTGCCACCAGCAGAGATATCTTTGCAACTAATGAAAAACTGTTTTTT.

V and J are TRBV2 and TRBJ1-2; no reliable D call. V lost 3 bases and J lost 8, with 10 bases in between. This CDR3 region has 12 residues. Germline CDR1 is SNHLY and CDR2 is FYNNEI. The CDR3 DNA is TGTGCCAGCAGTGAGGAGGGAGGCGGCTACACCTTC. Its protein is CASSEEGGGYTF.

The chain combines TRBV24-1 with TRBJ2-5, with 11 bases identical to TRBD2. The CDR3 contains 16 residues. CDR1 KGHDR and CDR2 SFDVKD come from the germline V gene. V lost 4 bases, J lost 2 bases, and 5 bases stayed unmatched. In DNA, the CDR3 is TGTGCCACCAGTGACCCACTAGCGGGGGTTCAAGAGACCCAGTACTTC. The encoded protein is CATSDPLAGVQETQYF.

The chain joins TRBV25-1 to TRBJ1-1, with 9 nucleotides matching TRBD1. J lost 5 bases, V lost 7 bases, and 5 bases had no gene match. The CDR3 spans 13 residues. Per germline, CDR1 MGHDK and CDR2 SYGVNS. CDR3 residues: CASNRGRGTEAFF. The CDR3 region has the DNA TGTGCCAGCAACAGGGGGCGGGGAACTGAAGCTTTCTTT.

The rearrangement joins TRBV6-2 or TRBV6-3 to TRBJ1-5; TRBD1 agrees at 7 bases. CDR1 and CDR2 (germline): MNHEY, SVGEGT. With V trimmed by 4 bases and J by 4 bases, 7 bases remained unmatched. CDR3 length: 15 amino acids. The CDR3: CASSSSGTANQPQHF. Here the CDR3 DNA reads TGTGCCAGCAGTTCGTCCGGGACAGCGAATCAGCCCCAGCATTTT.

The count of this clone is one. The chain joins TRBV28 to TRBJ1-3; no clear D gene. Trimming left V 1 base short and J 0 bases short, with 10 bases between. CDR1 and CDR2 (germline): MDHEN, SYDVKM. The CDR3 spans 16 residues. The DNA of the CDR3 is TGTGCCAGCAGTTTATTAGTACAGAGCTCTGGAAACACCATATATTTT. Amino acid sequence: CASSLLVQSSGNTIYF.

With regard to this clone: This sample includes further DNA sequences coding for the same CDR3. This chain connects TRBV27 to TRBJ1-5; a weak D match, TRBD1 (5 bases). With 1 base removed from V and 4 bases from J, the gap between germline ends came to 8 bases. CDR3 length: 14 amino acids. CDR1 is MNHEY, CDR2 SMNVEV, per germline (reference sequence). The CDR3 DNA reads TGTGCCAGCAGTTTATGGGGCGGAAATCAGCCCCAGCATTTT. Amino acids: CASSLWGGNQPQHF.

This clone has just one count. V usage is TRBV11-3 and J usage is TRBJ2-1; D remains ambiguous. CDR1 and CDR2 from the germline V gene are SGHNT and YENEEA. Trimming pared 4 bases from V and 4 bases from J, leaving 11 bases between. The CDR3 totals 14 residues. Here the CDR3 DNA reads TGTGCCAGCAGCTCCAAAAACAGATACAATGAGCAGTTCTTC. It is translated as CASSSKNRYNEQFF.

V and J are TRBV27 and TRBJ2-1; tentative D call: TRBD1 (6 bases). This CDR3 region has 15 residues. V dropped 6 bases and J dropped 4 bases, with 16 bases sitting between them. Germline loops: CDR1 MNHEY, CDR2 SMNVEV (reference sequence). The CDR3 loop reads CASSFGTKGYNEQFF. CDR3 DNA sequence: TGTGCCAGCAGCTTTGGGACAAAAGGATACAATGAGCAGTTCTTC.

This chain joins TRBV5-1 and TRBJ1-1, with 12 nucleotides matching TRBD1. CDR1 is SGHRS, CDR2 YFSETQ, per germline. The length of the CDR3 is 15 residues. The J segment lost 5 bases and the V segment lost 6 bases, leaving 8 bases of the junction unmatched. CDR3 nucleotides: TGCGCCAGCACCCCGGGGACAGGGGGCGAAACTGAAGCTTTCTTT. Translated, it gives CASTPGTGGETEAFF.

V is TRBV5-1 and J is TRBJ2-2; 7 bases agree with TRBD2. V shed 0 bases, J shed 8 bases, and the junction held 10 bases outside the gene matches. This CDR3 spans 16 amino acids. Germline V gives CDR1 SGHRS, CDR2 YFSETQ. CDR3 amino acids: CASSLAWGLPTGELFF. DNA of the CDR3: TGCGCCAGCAGCTTGGCCTGGGGACTACCGACTGGGGAGCTGTTTTTT.

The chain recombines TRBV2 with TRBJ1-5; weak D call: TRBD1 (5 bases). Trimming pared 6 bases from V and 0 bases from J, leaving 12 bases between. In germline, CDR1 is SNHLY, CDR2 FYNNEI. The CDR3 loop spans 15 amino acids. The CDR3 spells CASRNRDYSNQPQHF. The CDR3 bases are TGTGCCAGCAGGAACCGGGACTATAGCAATCAGCCCCAGCATTTT.

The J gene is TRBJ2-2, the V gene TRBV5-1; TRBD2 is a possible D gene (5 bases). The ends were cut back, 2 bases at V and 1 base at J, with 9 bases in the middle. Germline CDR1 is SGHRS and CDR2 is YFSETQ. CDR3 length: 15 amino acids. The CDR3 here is CASSFRAGNTGELFF. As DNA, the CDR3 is TGCGCCAGCAGCTTTAGGGCGGGGAACACCGGGGAGCTGTTTTTT.

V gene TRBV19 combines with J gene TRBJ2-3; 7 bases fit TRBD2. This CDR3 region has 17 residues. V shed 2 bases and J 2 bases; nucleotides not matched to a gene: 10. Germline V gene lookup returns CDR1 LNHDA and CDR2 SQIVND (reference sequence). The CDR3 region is CASSISLSSGTTDTQYF. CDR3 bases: TGTGCCAGTAGTATAAGTTTGTCTAGCGGAACCACAGATACGCAGTATTTT.

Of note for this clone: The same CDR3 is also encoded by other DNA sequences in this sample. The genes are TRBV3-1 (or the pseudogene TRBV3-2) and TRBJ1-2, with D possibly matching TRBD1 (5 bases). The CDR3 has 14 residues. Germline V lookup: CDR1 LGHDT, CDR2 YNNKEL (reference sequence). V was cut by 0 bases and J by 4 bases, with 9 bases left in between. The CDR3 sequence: CASSQDLGGYGYTF. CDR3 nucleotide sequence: TGTGCCAGCAGCCAAGATTTGGGGGGCTATGGCTACACCTTC.

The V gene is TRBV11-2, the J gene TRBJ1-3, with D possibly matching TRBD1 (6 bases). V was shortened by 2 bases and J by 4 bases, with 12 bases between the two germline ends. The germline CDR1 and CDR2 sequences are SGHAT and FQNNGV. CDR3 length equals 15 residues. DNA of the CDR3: TGTGCCAGCAGCTTATCCAGGGGATCAGGAAACACCATATATTTT. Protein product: CASSLSRGSGNTIYF.

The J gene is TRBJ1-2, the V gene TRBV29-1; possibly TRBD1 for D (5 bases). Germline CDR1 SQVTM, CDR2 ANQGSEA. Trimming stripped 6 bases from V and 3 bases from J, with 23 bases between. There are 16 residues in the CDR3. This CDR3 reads CSVFHSKGFVDYGYTF. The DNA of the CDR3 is TGCAGCGTCTTCCATTCAAAGGGGTTTGTGGACTATGGCTACACCTTC.

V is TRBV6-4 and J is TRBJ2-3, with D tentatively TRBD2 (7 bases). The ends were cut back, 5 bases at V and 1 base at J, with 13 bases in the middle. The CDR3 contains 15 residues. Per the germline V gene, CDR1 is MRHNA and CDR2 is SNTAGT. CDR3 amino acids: CASSPGGSGTDTQYF. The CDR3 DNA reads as TGTGCCAGCAGTCCGGGGGGCAGCGGCACAGATACGCAGTATTTT.